The clone carrying this T cell receptor (beta chain) has only a few counts. Its antigen is unknown. In germline, CDR1 is SGHTA, CDR2 FQGNSA. Trimming at V came to 2 bases and at J to 1 base, leaving 4 bases not matched to a gene. The CDR3 consists of 16 residues. ViraFEST expansion of antigen-specific CD4+ T cells with viral peptide pools preceded sequencing. The culture ran for approximately 10 days before CD4+ T cells were isolated. The individual was infected with SARS-CoV-2 between March and December 2020, as confirmed by PCR. This sample is drawn from a study of vaccination effects on CD4 cells after COVID-19. The table came from immunoSEQ multiplex PCR; TCRdb's copy has only in-frame clones and leaves some out. Of 20,000 to 30,000 clones in the sample, approximately 62% were seen once.

The V gene is TRBV7-2, the J gene TRBJ2-2; TRBD1 agrees at 7 bases. The source is a human donor who had a prior SARS-CoV-2 infection. Sequencing used CD4+ T cells from PBMCs cultured with SARS-CoV-2 spike peptides, obtained before COVID-19 vaccination. The CDR3 sequence is CASSLHRTGNTGELFF. The CDR3 coding sequence is TGTGCCAGCAGCTTACACAGGACAGGGAACACCGGGGAGCTGTTTTTT.